A single sample is the source of the 13 T cell receptor beta chains below, sequenced in a study of cytomegalovirus exposure and HLA in healthy donors. The PCR used 60 Vbeta and 13 Jbeta primers. The table came from immunoSEQ multiplex PCR; TCRdb's copy has only in-frame clones and leaves some out. The sample lists about 120,000 clones; around 74% were seen once. Sequencing was done on a sample of PBMCs. The receptor source for this set is a man between 60 and 75 years old in good health and CMV-seropositive.

The CDR3 coding sequence is TGTGCCAGCAGTGAAAGGCCGACAGGGGTGAGGACTGAAGCTTTCTTT. Translating it yields CASSERPTGVRTEAFF. The J gene is TRBJ1-1, the V gene TRBV2; 8 positions match TRBD1. Looked up from germline, CDR1 is SNHLY and CDR2 is FYNNEI. The CDR3 runs 16 residues. The V gene end was trimmed by 2 bases and the J gene end by 5 bases; junction bases not matched to a gene: 10.

This chain joins TRBV19 and TRBJ2-2; 11 bases map to TRBD1. V lost 6 bases to trimming and J lost 5 bases; unmatched junction nucleotides: 8. CDR3 length: 16 amino acids. Germline CDR1 LNHDA, CDR2 SQIVND (reference sequence). The CDR3 loop reads CASSLKDRGQTGELFF. CDR3 DNA: TGTGCCAGTAGCCTCAAGGACAGGGGGCAGACCGGGGAGCTGTTTTTT.

This clone is medium-sized in the sample. V usage is TRBV6-5 and J usage is TRBJ1-3, with D perhaps TRBD1 (5 bases). V dropped 6 bases and J dropped 0 bases, with 9 bases sitting between them. Germline CDR1 reads MNHEY; CDR2 reads SVGAGI. The CDR3 extends over 14 amino acids. CDR3 sequence reads: CASRTGTSGNTIYF. The CDR3 coding sequence is TGTGCCAGCAGAACAGGAACCTCTGGAAACACCATATATTTT.

The V call is TRBV6-1, the J call TRBJ1-5; D is unresolved. V was trimmed by 2 bases and J by 5 bases, leaving 13 bases between them. The CDR3 contains 15 residues. Germline CDR1 is MNHNS and CDR2 is SASEGT. The CDR3 reads CASSELSSSYQPQHF. CDR3 in DNA: TGTGCCAGCAGTGAATTGTCCAGTTCTTATCAGCCCCAGCATTTT.

About this clone: A read error may account for a junction end that differs from germline. The chain is built from TRBV6-1 and TRBJ1-4; possible D gene TRBD1, 5 bases. In germline, CDR1 is MNHNS, CDR2 SASEGT. This CDR3 is 16 amino acids long. CDR3 in amino acids: CAGSESRGVLNEKLFF. As DNA, the CDR3 is TGTGCCGGCAGTGAAAGTAGGGGTGTTCTCAATGAAAAACTGTTTTTT.

This chain uses TRBV29-1 with TRBJ1-1; perhaps TRBD1 as D (6 bases). The CDR3 is 13 residues long. Trimming cost V 7 bases and J 0 bases, with 12 bases left between them. Germline V gives CDR1 SQVTM, CDR2 ANQGSEA. CDR3 sequence reads: CSATGHVNTEAFF. The CDR3 coding sequence is TGCAGCGCGACGGGACATGTGAACACTGAAGCTTTCTTT.

The CDR3 sequence: CASRMVERQPQHF. Written as DNA, the CDR3 is TGTGCCAGCAGGATGGTGGAGCGTCAGCCCCAGCATTTT. The V and J genes are TRBV6-1 and TRBJ1-5; D gene uncertain. The CDR3 is 13 residues long. Germline V gives CDR1 MNHNS, CDR2 SASEGT. V lost 6 bases to trimming and J lost 6 bases, with 12 bases between them.

The gene calls are TRBV9 and TRBJ1-1; TRBD1 matches at 7 bases. This CDR3 region has 13 residues. J was trimmed by 4 bases and V by 0 bases; bases with no gene match: 0. CDR1 is SGDLS, CDR2 YYNGEE, per germline. CDR3 DNA sequence: TGTGCCAGCAGCGTAGAGGGGGCCACTGAAGCTTTCTTT. Translating it yields CASSVEGATEAFF.

The rearrangement uses TRBV5-4 and TRBJ2-5; D might be TRBD1 (6 bases). The J call may not be correct, given that the DNA end is closer to TRBJ2-7. The CDR3 spans 15 residues. CDR1 is SGHNT and CDR2 is YYREEE in the germline V gene (reference sequence). CDR3 residues: CASSNSQTGAYEQYF. CDR3 coding DNA: TGTGCCAGCAGTAACAGTCAGACAGGAGCCTACGAGCAGTACTTC.

The CDR3 protein is CASSRGTARNEKLFF. CDR3 nucleotides: TGTGCCAGCTCACGCGGGACAGCCCGTAATGAAAAACTGTTTTTT. This chain joins TRBV18 and TRBJ1-4; 7 positions agree with TRBD1. This CDR3 spans 15 amino acids. Germline V CDR1 and CDR2: KGHSH, LQKENI. V shed 4 bases and J 4 bases; nucleotides not matched to a gene: 6.

The chain recombines TRBV18 with TRBJ1-1, with no clear D. Trimming shortened V by 2 bases and J by 4 bases, and 11 bases separated the two germline ends. The germline gives CDR1 KGHSH, CDR2 LQKENI. The CDR3 loop spans 14 amino acids. CDR3 coding DNA: TGTGCCAGCTCACCAAGCGGGCAGACCACTGAAGCTTTCTTT. Translation gives CASSPSGQTTEAFF.

In DNA form, the CDR3 reads TGCGCCAGCACCCGTGGGACTACGGGATCAGATACGCAGTATTTT. It is translated as CASTRGTTGSDTQYF. The genes are TRBV5-1 and TRBJ2-3; TRBD2 matches 7 bases. CDR1 is SGHRS, CDR2 YFSETQ, per germline. The CDR3 consists of 15 residues. J was trimmed by 4 bases and V by 6 bases; bases with no gene match: 11.

The chain is built from TRBV27 and TRBJ1-1; D is undetermined. The CDR3 is 14 amino acids. Between the trimmed V and J ends, which lost 7 bases and 1 base, there was a span of 13 bases. CDR1 and CDR2 from the germline V gene are MNHEY and SMNVEV (reference sequence). CDR3 region: CASKPRAGNTEAFF. CDR3 coding DNA: TGTGCCAGCAAACCGCGGGCGGGGAACACTGAAGCTTTCTTT.